Below are 10 T cell receptor beta chains sequenced from a single sample in a study of CD8 T cells in Susac syndrome. RNA was extracted with the RNeasy kit, and a quantity of roughly 0.5 to 1 ug was reverse transcribed using random hexamers. MiXCR was run by TCRdb on the immunoSEQ multiplex PCR reads, yielding one entry per CDR3 protein. The sample holds 140,000 to 150,000 distinct CDR3 sequences, more than 90% seen once. The sequenced material came from CD4+ T cells from PBMCs. The receptors derive from a human donor with Susac syndrome.

The J gene is TRBJ2-7, the V gene TRBV29-1; the D gene is possibly TRBD2 (7 bases). Trimming left V 7 bases short and J 0 bases short, with 13 bases between. Germline-derived CDR1 and CDR2 are SQVTM and ANQGSEA. CDR3 length: 13 residues. The CDR3 reads CSGGGLFSYEQYF. The CDR3 nucleotides are TGCAGCGGGGGGGGCCTATTCTCCTACGAGCAGTACTTC.

V is TRBV12-3 or TRBV12-4 and J is TRBJ1-2; D is uncertain. The CDR3 length is 15 residues. V dropped 6 bases and J dropped 8 bases, with 22 bases sitting between them. The CDR3 nucleotides are TGTGCCAGCAGCCCGAGCCGCGATGGGTCCGGGGGCTACACCTTC. Its protein is CASSPSRDGSGGYTF.

The chain is built from TRBV2 and TRBJ1-1, with D possibly being TRBD1 (6 bases). There are 14 residues in the CDR3. Germline lookup yields CDR1 SNHLY and CDR2 FYNNEI. V lost 6 bases and J 1 base, leaving 12 bases between the germline ends. The CDR3 loop reads CASRRGVENTEAFF. The DNA of the CDR3 is TGTGCCAGCAGGAGGGGGGTGGAGAACACTGAAGCTTTCTTT.

The rearrangement joins TRBV20-1 to TRBJ2-3, with D unresolved. Looked up from germline, CDR1 is DFQATT and CDR2 is SNEGSKA (reference sequence). This CDR3 region has 14 residues. V shed 2 bases and J shed 0 bases, with 9 bases lying between them. In DNA, the CDR3 is TGCAGTGCTAGACCCCTCCAAAGCACAGATACGCAGTATTTT. Encoded protein: CSARPLQSTDTQYF.

The chain carries TRBV6-2 or TRBV6-3 and TRBJ2-3; 8 nucleotides line up with TRBD2. Germline values: CDR1 MNHEY, CDR2 SVGEGT. CDR3 length: 15 residues. V was clipped by 6 bases and J by 6 bases; unmatched bases: 11. CDR3 in amino acids: CASRDQRGISDTQYF. The CDR3 nucleotides read TGTGCCAGCAGGGATCAGCGGGGGATCTCGGATACGCAGTATTTT.

The V call is TRBV15, the J call TRBJ2-1, with D possibly being TRBD1 or TRBD2 (7 bases each). The CDR3 is made up of 15 amino acids. Germline CDR1 is LNHNV and CDR2 is YYDKDF (reference sequence). V shed 11 bases and J shed 6 bases, with 23 bases lying between them. For the CDR3, the DNA is TGTGCCTTGGGGGGGACGGGACAGAGTTCCAATGAGCAGTTCTTC. It yields the protein CALGGTGQSSNEQFF. Full variable domain (outside the CDR3, taken from reference TRBV15 and TRBJ2-1): DAMVIQNPRYQVTQFGKPVTLSCSQTLNHNVMYWYQQKSSQAPKLLFHYYDKDFNNEADTPDNFQSRRPNTSFCFLDIRSPGLGDTAMYLCALGGTGQSSNEQFFGPGTRLTVL.

This rearrangement joins TRBV25-1 to TRBJ1-2; D remains unclear. Trimming removed 11 bases from V and 1 base from J, with 11 bases in between. Per germline, CDR1 MGHDK and CDR2 SYGVNS. CDR3 size: 12 residues. CDR3: CAAAGSNYGYTF. Written as DNA, the CDR3 is TGTGCCGCCGCGGGGAGTAACTATGGCTACACCTTC.

The rearrangement joins TRBV7-2 to TRBJ2-1, with 7 bases identical to TRBD2. V lost 7 bases, J lost 2 bases, and 8 bases stayed unmatched. The germline V gene has CDR1 SGHTA and CDR2 FQGNSA. The CDR3 loop spans 15 amino acids. The CDR3 here is CASTRSGDTYNEQFF. In DNA, the CDR3 is TGTGCCAGCACAAGAAGCGGGGATACCTACAATGAGCAGTTCTTC.

The chain couples TRBV20-1 to TRBJ2-3; D might be TRBD1 (6 bases). V lost 3 bases to trimming and J lost 2 bases, with 9 bases between them. The CDR3 runs 13 residues. The V gene's germline CDR1 is DFQATT and CDR2 SNEGSKA (reference sequence). The CDR3 coding sequence is TGCAGTGCTAGTTGGGGGCTCACAGATACGCAGTATTTT. It translates to CSASWGLTDTQYF.

This chain uses TRBV7-9 with TRBJ2-5, with TRBD2 matching over 9 bases. The CDR3 contains 15 residues. V lost 1 base and J lost 6; bases outside the gene matches: 6. Looked up from germline, CDR1 is SEHNR and CDR2 is FQNEAQ (reference sequence). The CDR3 region has the DNA TGTGCCAGCAGCTTAGTGCGGGAGGGCCTGAAGACCCAGTACTTC. It yields the protein CASSLVREGLKTQYF.